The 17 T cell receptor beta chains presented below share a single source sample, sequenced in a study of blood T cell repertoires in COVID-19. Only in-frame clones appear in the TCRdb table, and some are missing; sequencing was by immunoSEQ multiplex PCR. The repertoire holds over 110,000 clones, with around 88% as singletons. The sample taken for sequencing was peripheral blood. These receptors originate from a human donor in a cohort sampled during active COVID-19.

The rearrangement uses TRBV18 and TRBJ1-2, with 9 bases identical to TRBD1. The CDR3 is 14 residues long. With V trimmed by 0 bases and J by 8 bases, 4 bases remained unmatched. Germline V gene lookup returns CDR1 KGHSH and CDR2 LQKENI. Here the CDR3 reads CASSPPGQGGGYTF. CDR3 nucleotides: TGTGCCAGCTCACCACCGGGACAGGGAGGAGGCTACACCTTC. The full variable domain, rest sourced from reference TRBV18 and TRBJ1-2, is NAGVMQNPRHLVRRRGQEARLRCSPMKGHSHVYWYRQLPEEGLKFMVYLQKENIIDESGMPKERFSAEFPKEGPSILRIQQVVRGDSAAYFCASSPPGQGGGYTFGSGTRLTVV.

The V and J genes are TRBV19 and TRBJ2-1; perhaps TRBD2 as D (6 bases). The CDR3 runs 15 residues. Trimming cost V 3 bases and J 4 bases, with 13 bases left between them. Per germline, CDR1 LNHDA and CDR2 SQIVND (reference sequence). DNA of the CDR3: TGTGCCAGTAGTATCCCCCGCGGGGAGTACAATGAGCAGTTCTTC. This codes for CASSIPRGEYNEQFF.

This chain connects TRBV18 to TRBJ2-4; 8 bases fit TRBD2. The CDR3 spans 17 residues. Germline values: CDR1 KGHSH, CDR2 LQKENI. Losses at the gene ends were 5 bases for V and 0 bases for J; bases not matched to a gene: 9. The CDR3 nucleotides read TGTGCCAGCTCATCTTTAGACAGCGGGGGAGCCAAAAACATTCAGTACTTC. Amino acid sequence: CASSSLDSGGAKNIQYF.

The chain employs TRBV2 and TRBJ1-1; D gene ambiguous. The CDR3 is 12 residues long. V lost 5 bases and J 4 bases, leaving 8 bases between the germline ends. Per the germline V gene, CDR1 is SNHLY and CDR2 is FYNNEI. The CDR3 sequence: CASSLPPTEAFF. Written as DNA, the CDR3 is TGTGCCAGCAGTCTACCGCCCACTGAAGCTTTCTTT.

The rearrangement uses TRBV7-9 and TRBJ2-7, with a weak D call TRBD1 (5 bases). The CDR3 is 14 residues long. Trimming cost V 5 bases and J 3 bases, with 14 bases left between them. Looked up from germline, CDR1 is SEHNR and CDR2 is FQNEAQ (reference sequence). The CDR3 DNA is TGTGCCAGCAGCCAACCAGGACAAGACTACGAGCAGTACTTC. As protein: CASSQPGQDYEQYF.

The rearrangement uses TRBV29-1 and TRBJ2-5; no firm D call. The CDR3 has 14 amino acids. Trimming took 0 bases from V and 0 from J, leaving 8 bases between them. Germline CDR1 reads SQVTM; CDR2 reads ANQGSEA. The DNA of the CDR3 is TGCAGCGTTGAAGATCCTTCCCACCAAGAGACCCAGTACTTC. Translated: CSVEDPSHQETQYF.

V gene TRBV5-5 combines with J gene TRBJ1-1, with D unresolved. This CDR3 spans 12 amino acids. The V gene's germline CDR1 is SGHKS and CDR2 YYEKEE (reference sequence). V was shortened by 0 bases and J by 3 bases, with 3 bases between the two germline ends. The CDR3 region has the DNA TGTGCCAGCAGCTTGGCCGACACTGAAGCTTTCTTT. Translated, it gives CASSLADTEAFF.

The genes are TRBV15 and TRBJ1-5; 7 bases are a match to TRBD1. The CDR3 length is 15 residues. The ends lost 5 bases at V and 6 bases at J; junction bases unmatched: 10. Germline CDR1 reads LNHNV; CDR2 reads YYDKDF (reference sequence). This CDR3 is CATSGGGQGIQPQHF. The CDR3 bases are TGTGCCACCAGCGGAGGGGGCCAGGGAATTCAGCCCCAGCATTTT.

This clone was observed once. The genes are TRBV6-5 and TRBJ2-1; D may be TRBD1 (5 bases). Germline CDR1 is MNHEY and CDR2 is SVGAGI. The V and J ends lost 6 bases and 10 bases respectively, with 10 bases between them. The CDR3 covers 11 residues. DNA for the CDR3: TGTGCCAGCAGCTTCGACAGAGAGCAGTTCTTC. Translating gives CASSFDREQFF.

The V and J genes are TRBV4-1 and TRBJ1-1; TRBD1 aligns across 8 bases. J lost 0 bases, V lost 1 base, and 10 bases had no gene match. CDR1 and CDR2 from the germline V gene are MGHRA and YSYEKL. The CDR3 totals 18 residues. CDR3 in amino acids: CASSQGPRAGGLNTEAFF. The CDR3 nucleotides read TGCGCCAGCAGCCAAGGCCCACGGGCAGGGGGCCTGAACACTGAAGCTTTCTTT.

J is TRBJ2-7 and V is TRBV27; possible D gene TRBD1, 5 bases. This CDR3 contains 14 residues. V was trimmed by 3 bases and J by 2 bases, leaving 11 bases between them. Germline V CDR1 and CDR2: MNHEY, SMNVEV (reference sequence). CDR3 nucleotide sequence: TGTGCCAGCAGTTTCAGGGTGCCACCCTACGAGCAGTACTTC. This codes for CASSFRVPPYEQYF.

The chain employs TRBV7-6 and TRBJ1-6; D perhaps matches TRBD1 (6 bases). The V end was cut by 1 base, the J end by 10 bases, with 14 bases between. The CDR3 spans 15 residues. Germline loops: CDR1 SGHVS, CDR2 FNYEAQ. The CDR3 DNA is TGTGCCAGCAGCTTAGGGGGGACACGGGGATCACCCCTCCACTTT. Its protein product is CASSLGGTRGSPLHF.

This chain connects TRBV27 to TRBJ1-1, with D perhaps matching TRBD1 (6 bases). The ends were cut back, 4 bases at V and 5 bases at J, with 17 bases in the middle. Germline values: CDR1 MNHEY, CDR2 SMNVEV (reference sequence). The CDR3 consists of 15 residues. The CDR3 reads CASSSRTDSRTEAFF. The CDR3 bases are TGTGCCAGCAGTTCACGGACGGACAGTAGGACTGAAGCTTTCTTT.

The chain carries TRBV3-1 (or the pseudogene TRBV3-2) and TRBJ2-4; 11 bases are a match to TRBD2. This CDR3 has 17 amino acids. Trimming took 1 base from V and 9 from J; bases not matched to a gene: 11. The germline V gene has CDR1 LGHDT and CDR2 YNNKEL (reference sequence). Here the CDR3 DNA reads TGTGCCAGCAGCCAAGGTAGATTAGCGGGGGGGCCAGGCATTCAGTACTTC. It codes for CASSQGRLAGGPGIQYF.

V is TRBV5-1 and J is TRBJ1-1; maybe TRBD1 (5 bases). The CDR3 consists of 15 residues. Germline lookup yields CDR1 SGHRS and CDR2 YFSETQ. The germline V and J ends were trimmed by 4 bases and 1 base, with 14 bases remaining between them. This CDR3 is CASSPRLGGNTEAFF. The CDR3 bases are TGCGCCAGCAGCCCGCGTCTCGGGGGGAACACTGAAGCTTTCTTT.

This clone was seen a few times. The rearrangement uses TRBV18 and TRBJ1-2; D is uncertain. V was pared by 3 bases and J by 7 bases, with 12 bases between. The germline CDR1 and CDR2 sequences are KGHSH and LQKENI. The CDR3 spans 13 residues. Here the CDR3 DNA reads TGTGCCAGCTCACCCTCGGGAAGCTCTGGCTACACCTTC. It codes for CASSPSGSSGYTF.

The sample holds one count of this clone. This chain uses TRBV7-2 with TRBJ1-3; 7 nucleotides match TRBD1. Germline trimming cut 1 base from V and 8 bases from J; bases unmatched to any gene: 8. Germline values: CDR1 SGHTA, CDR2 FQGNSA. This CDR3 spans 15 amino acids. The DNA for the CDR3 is TGTGCCAGCAGCTTAGAAGCCAGGGGGTGGGACACCATATATTTT. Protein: CASSLEARGWDTIYF.